This entry lists 30 T cell receptor beta chains sequenced from one sample in a study of early T cells in non-severe SARS-CoV-2 infection. MiXCR, run by TCRdb on the 5' RACE reads, gives a single entry per CDR3 protein. Of 70,000 to 90,000 distinct CDR3 sequences detected, 15% appear once; the ten largest clones hold roughly 6%. Sequenced input: whole blood. The receptors were sampled from an adult who was a healthcare worker with PCR-confirmed SARS-CoV-2 infection or an uninfected control (not recorded which).

The chain couples TRBV29-1 to TRBJ1-4; D ambiguous. V was trimmed by 4 bases and J by 4 bases, leaving 7 bases between them. CDR1 is SQVTM and CDR2 is ANQGSEA in the germline V gene. This CDR3 has 12 residues. As DNA, the CDR3 is TGCAGCGTTGGGATTTATAATGAAAAACTGTTTTTT. It translates to CSVGIYNEKLFF.

In this sample, this clonotype turned up a few times. The genes are TRBV6-1 and TRBJ2-1, with D unclear. The CDR3 length is 13 residues. Trimming left V 2 bases short and J 4 bases short, with 6 bases between. Germline V gives CDR1 MNHNS, CDR2 SASEGT. The CDR3: CASSETKYNEQFF. The CDR3 DNA follows: TGTGCCAGCAGTGAAACAAAGTACAATGAGCAGTTCTTC.

V is TRBV28 and J is TRBJ2-3; a possible D gene is TRBD2 (6 bases). The CDR3 contains 12 residues. V lost 10 bases and J lost 2, with 10 bases in between. Germline V lookup: CDR1 MDHEN, CDR2 SYDVKM. This CDR3 reads CATRDSTDTQYF. CDR3 nucleotides: TGTGCCACCCGGGACTCCACAGATACGCAGTATTTT.

V is TRBV6-2 or TRBV6-3 and J is TRBJ1-1, with D perhaps TRBD1 (5 bases). Germline values: CDR1 MNHEY, CDR2 SVGEGT. The CDR3 contains 14 residues. Trimming took off 2 bases at V and 1 base at J, with 8 bases between the two ends. CDR3 in DNA: TGTGCCAGCAGTTACATTGGGGGGAACACTGAAGCTTTCTTT. Amino acids: CASSYIGGNTEAFF.

V and J are TRBV28 and TRBJ2-7, with TRBD1 matching 11 bases. CDR1 is MDHEN, CDR2 SYDVKM, per germline. This CDR3 has 15 residues. V was clipped by 6 bases and J by 7 bases; unmatched bases: 11. CDR3 residues: CASSYPTGTGGEQYF. The CDR3 DNA reads TGTGCCAGCAGCTACCCTACCGGGACAGGGGGAGAGCAGTACTTC.

The chain is built from TRBV5-1 and TRBJ2-7; the D gene is possibly TRBD1 (5 bases). The CDR3 length is 13 residues. Germline loops: CDR1 SGHRS, CDR2 YFSETQ. Trimming shortened V by 4 bases and J by 3 bases, and 11 bases separated the two germline ends. This chain's CDR3 is CASSRQNNYEQYF. The CDR3 region has the DNA TGCGCCAGCAGCCGACAGAACAACTACGAGCAGTACTTC.

This clonotype was found a few times. This chain links TRBV20-1 with TRBJ2-5, with 8 bases identical to TRBD1. Germline V gene data show CDR1 as DFQATT and CDR2 as SNEGSKA (reference sequence). With V trimmed by 5 bases and J by 2 bases, 10 bases remained unmatched. The CDR3 runs 15 residues. The CDR3: CSASTGDGGQETQYF. Here the CDR3 DNA reads TGCAGTGCTTCGACAGGGGATGGGGGGCAAGAGACCCAGTACTTC.

The chain links TRBV20-1 to TRBJ1-4, with 8 nucleotides matching TRBD1. Per germline, CDR1 DFQATT and CDR2 SNEGSKA (reference sequence). With V trimmed by 6 bases and J by 4 bases, 7 bases remained unmatched. The CDR3 has 14 residues. CDR3 bases: TGCAGTGCACATCAGGGGGCGGGTAATGAAAAACTGTTTTTT. It translates to CSAHQGAGNEKLFF.

This clonotype was counted between two and nine times. This sequence joins TRBV7-9 and TRBJ2-7; 7 positions match TRBD2. Germline values: CDR1 SEHNR, CDR2 FQNEAQ (reference sequence). The CDR3 is 12 residues long. After removal of 3 bases from V and 5 bases from J, the junction contained 1 base not matched to a gene. Here the CDR3 reads CASSFRGDEQYF. In DNA form, the CDR3 reads TGTGCCAGCAGCTTCCGGGGGGACGAGCAGTACTTC.

CDR3 sequence (DNA): TGTGCCAGCAGCTTGGGTCAGACGAACATTAATGAAAAACTGTTTTTT. It encodes CASSLGQTNINEKLFF. This rearrangement joins TRBV11-2 to TRBJ1-4; unclear D gene. Germline V lookup: CDR1 SGHAT, CDR2 FQNNGV. This CDR3 is 16 amino acids long. The V end was cut by 3 bases, the J end by 4 bases, with 15 bases between.

In this sample, this clonotype turned up a few times. Germline is not matched at one junction end, which may reflect a read error. The gene calls are TRBV5-4 and TRBJ1-1, with D maybe TRBD1 (6 bases). This CDR3 has 12 amino acids. The germline V gene has CDR1 SGHNT and CDR2 YYREEE (reference sequence). The chain's CDR3 is CASSSMGTGLIF. CDR3 nucleotide sequence: TGTGCCAGCAGCTCTATGGGTACAGGGCTGATCTTT.

This chain joins TRBV7-2 and TRBJ2-7; no clear D gene. Germline lookup yields CDR1 SGHTA and CDR2 FQGNSA. Trimming took off 4 bases at V and 4 bases at J, with 11 bases between the two ends. This CDR3 comprises 13 residues. The CDR3 region is CASSSPVGYEQYF. CDR3 DNA: TGTGCCAGCAGCTCCCCAGTCGGGTACGAGCAGTACTTC.

CDR3 sequence (DNA): TGTGCCAGCAGTTGGGTCGGGGGCGGTGAAGCTTTCTTT. Protein sequence: CASSWVGGGEAFF. The chain carries TRBV6-5 and TRBJ1-1; D may be TRBD1 (6 bases). There are 13 residues in the CDR3. The ends were cut back, 4 bases at V and 7 bases at J, with 13 bases in the middle. Germline CDR1 and CDR2: MNHEY and SVGAGI.

The gene calls are TRBV7-8 and TRBJ2-7; 10 bases agree with TRBD1. V was clipped by 5 bases and J by 4 bases; unmatched bases: 23. Germline assignment: CDR1 SGHVS and CDR2 FQNEAQ. The CDR3 is 20 amino acids. For the CDR3, the DNA is TGTGCCAGCAGCACTCAACTCCGGGACAGGGGTCTGCGTCTTCTGTACGAGCAGTACTTC. Its protein product is CASSTQLRDRGLRLLYEQYF.

V usage is TRBV28 and J usage is TRBJ2-7, with 9 bases lining up with TRBD1. The CDR3 has 15 amino acids. Germline CDR1 is MDHEN and CDR2 is SYDVKM. J was trimmed by 7 bases and V by 5 bases; bases with no gene match: 12. CDR3 DNA: TGTGCCAGCAGTAAGACCCGGGACAGGGCCCAGGAGCAGTACTTC. Its translation is CASSKTRDRAQEQYF.

This clonotype was found many times. The chain uses TRBV6-1 and TRBJ1-5; unclear D gene. The V end was cut by 4 bases, the J end by 7 bases, with 8 bases between. The CDR3 totals 12 residues. CDR1 is MNHNS and CDR2 is SASEGT in the germline V gene. The CDR3 protein is CASSAAVQPQHF. The CDR3 nucleotides read TGTGCCAGCAGTGCCGCGGTCCAGCCCCAGCATTTT.

This clonotype has ten or more counts. V and J are TRBV7-2 and TRBJ1-1; tentatively, D is TRBD1 (6 bases). This CDR3 has 13 residues. V dropped 0 bases and J dropped 6 bases, with 8 bases sitting between them. Germline loops: CDR1 SGHTA, CDR2 FQGNSA. The CDR3 is CASSLATGSEAFF. CDR3 sequence (DNA): TGTGCCAGCAGCTTAGCGACAGGATCTGAAGCTTTCTTT. The entire variable domain, with the rest obtained from reference TRBV7-2 and TRBJ1-1, is as follows: GAGVSQSPSNKVTEKGKDVELRCDPISGHTALYWYRQSLGQGLEFLIYFQGNSAPDKSGLPSDRFSAERTGGSVSTLTIQRTQQEDSAVYLCASSLATGSEAFFGQGTRLTVV.

This clonotype was detected only a few times. This sequence joins TRBV28 and TRBJ1-2; the match to TRBD1 covers 8 bases. CDR1 is MDHEN and CDR2 is SYDVKM in the germline V gene. With 5 bases clipped from V and 6 bases from J, the junction kept 5 bases outside the gene matches. This CDR3 comprises 13 residues. CDR3 region: CASSLLRGHGYTF. CDR3 DNA: TGTGCCAGCAGTCTCCTCAGGGGGCATGGCTACACCTTC.

The chain employs TRBV29-1 and TRBJ2-3; either TRBD1 or TRBD2 may supply D (5 bases each). Germline assignment: CDR1 SQVTM and CDR2 ANQGSEA. The CDR3 length is 13 residues. Between the trimmed V and J ends, which lost 8 bases and 5 bases, there was a span of 17 bases. CDR3 in DNA: TGCAGCCTCCGTAGCTCTGGGGGAGATACGCAGTATTTT. Translation: CSLRSSGGDTQYF.

The rearrangement links TRBV29-1 to TRBJ2-3, with D unclear. Trimming took off 7 bases at V and 1 base at J, with 12 bases between the two ends. The CDR3 covers 13 residues. Germline assignment: CDR1 SQVTM and CDR2 ANQGSEA. The CDR3 loop is CSATDGGTDTQYF. For the CDR3, the DNA is TGCAGCGCAACAGACGGAGGCACAGATACGCAGTATTTT.

The chain employs TRBV28 and TRBJ2-7; the D is unclear. Trimming took off 4 bases at V and 7 bases at J, with 5 bases between the two ends. Germline CDR1 and CDR2: MDHEN and SYDVKM. CDR3 length: 10 amino acids. The CDR3 DNA sequence: TGTGCCAGCAGTTATAAGGAGCAGTACTTC. Its translation: CASSYKEQYF. The full variable domain, rest sourced from reference TRBV28 and TRBJ2-7, is DVKVTQSSRYLVKRTGEKVFLECVQDMDHENMFWYRQDPGLGLRLIYFSYDVKMKEKGDIPEGYSVSREKKERFSLILESASTNQTSMYLCASSYKEQYFGPGTRLTVT.

This clonotype turned up a few times. The chain has TRBV27 and TRBJ1-6, with a possible D match to TRBD1 (6 bases). Trimming stripped 2 bases from V and 7 bases from J, with 9 bases between. CDR1 is MNHEY and CDR2 is SMNVEV in the germline V gene (reference sequence). This CDR3 region has 14 residues. The CDR3: CASSLRRGNSPLHF. The CDR3 DNA reads as TGTGCCAGCAGTTTAAGGAGGGGGAATTCACCCCTCCACTTT.

This clonotype was detected a few times. The V and J genes are TRBV29-1 and TRBJ2-1; 12 bases fit TRBD2. The CDR3 is made up of 16 amino acids. The V segment lost 7 bases and the J segment 7 bases; nucleotides outside the gene matches: 14. The germline V gene encodes CDR1 SQVTM and CDR2 ANQGSEA. In DNA, the CDR3 is TGCAGCGGTGAGGGACAGGGACTAGCGGGTAAGAATGAGCAGTTCTTC. Translation: CSGEGQGLAGKNEQFF.

This clonotype was detected only a few times. V and J are TRBV29-1 and TRBJ2-7; D is unresolved. The CDR3 has 12 residues. The V and J ends lost 4 bases and 0 bases respectively, with 7 bases between them. Germline V lookup: CDR1 SQVTM, CDR2 ANQGSEA. The CDR3 protein is CSVVGNSYEQYF. The CDR3 nucleotides read TGCAGCGTTGTGGGGAACTCCTACGAGCAGTACTTC.

This clonotype has more than one count but fewer than ten. The chain employs TRBV5-5 and TRBJ1-5; D might be TRBD1 (5 bases). The V gene's germline CDR1 is SGHKS and CDR2 YYEKEE (reference sequence). V was trimmed by 1 base and J by 5 bases, leaving 7 bases between them. The CDR3 sequence is 13 residues long. DNA for the CDR3: TGTGCCAGCAGCTTGATGGGGGATCAGCCCCAGCATTTT. Translation: CASSLMGDQPQHF.

This clonotype has just a few counts. The rearrangement uses TRBV5-1 and TRBJ2-3; no definite D call. Trimming pared 6 bases from V and 2 bases from J, leaving 19 bases between. The CDR3 runs 16 residues. Germline CDR1 is SGHRS and CDR2 is YFSETQ. As DNA, the CDR3 is TGCGCCAGCATTGATGATTTCGAGGCCCTCACAGATACGCAGTATTTT. Protein product: CASIDDFEALTDTQYF.

The chain carries TRBV9 and TRBJ2-5; D is perhaps TRBD2 (6 bases). CDR1 and CDR2 from the germline V gene are SGDLS and YYNGEE. CDR3 length equals 15 residues. V dropped 0 bases and J dropped 2 bases, with 11 bases sitting between them. The CDR3 DNA reads TGTGCCAGCAGCGTAGAGGGAGGCGGGCAAGAGACCCAGTACTTC. Translation gives CASSVEGGGQETQYF.

To note about this clonotype: At one of its ends the junction is not consistent with the germline gene, which may arise from a read error. J is TRBJ2-4 and V is TRBV7-9, with TRBD2 identical over 11 bases. Germline lookup yields CDR1 SEHNR and CDR2 FQNEAQ (reference sequence). CDR3 size: 18 residues. CDR3 loop: CASSRGTSGLLAKDIQYF. The CDR3 bases are TGTGCCAGCAGCCGAGGGACTAGCGGACTTTTAGCCAAAGACATTCAGTACTTC.

This clonotype appeared many times. This chain links TRBV28 with TRBJ1-1; TRBD1 matches at 11 bases. The CDR3 is made up of 14 amino acids. Germline assignment: CDR1 MDHEN and CDR2 SYDVKM. The V gene end was trimmed by 2 bases and the J gene end by 5 bases; junction bases not matched to a gene: 1. The CDR3 protein is CASSLGTGGTEAFF. The CDR3 coding sequence is TGTGCCAGCAGTTTAGGGACAGGGGGGACTGAAGCTTTCTTT.

This clonotype was picked up a small number of times. The V gene is TRBV13, the J gene TRBJ2-3; D is tentatively TRBD1 or TRBD2 (6 bases each). Between the trimmed V and J ends, which lost 5 bases and 1 base, there was a span of 13 bases. The CDR3 spans 15 residues. The germline gives CDR1 PRHDT, CDR2 FYEKMQ (reference sequence). In DNA, the CDR3 is TGTGCCAGCAGCCAGAGAAGGGGGGGCACAGATACGCAGTATTTT. Amino acids: CASSQRRGGTDTQYF.